The clone carrying this TCR beta chain was counted a single time. Its antigen is not known. These data belong to a study of Ad26.COV2.S vaccination and SARS-CoV-2 variants. In the study overall: Ad26.COV2.S arm of COV1001 included the donor. Ad26.COV2.S shots went into the muscle once or twice, 56 days apart.

Sequencing was performed with immunoSEQ multiplex PCR; in TCRdb, only in-frame clones are kept and a portion is missing. This repertoire shows roughly 400,000 clones, around 89% found once; its top ten account for 1.5% to 2%. Treatment specified: 19 received Ad26.COV2.S at low or high dose, single or two shots; five or six received placebo; per-sample allocation not given. The investigators took samples on day 63 after the first vaccine or placebo injection. Study results and caveats: Analytic work on TCR breadth and depth might have understated the full extent of total T cell responses. While placebo recipients had lower spike-specific TCR breadth, vaccine recipients had more.

The germline V gene has CDR1 SGHDN and CDR2 FVKESK. The germline V and J ends were trimmed by 0 bases and 7 bases, with 13 bases remaining between them. This CDR3 contains 15 residues. V and J are TRBV14 and TRBJ2-1; possible D gene TRBD2, 5 bases. This TCR came from a person aged 18-60 years who received the Ad26.COV2.S COVID-19 vaccine or a placebo. Material: peripheral blood, obtained in a trial of Ad26.COV2.S vaccine versus placebo. CDR3 nucleotides: TGTGCCAGCAGCCAAGATGAGCGGTTGTTAAATGAGCAGTTCTTC. This gives the protein CASSQDERLLNEQFF.